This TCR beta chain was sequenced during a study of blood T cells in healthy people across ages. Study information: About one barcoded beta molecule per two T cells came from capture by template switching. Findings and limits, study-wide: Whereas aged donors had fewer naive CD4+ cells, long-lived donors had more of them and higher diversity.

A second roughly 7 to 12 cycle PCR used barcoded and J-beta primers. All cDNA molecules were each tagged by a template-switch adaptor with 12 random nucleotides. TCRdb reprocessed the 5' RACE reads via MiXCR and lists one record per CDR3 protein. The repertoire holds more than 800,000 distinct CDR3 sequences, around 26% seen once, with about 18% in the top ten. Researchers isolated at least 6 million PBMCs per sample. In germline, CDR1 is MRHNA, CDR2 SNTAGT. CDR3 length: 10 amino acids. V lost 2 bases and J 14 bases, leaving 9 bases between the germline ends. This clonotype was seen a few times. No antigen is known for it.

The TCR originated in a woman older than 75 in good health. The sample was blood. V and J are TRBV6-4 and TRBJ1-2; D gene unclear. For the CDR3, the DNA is TGTGCCAGCAGTGACCCCCCACCTACCTTC. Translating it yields CASSDPPPTF.